This T cell receptor (beta chain) was recorded in a study of cytomegalovirus exposure and HLA in healthy donors. On the study more broadly: Early release data held about 92 million unique TCRs from HLA-typed donors.

As regards this clone: What it binds is not known.

Researchers ran the PCR with 60 Vbeta and 13 Jbeta primers. Libraries were prepared by immunoSEQ multiplex PCR; TCRdb keeps only in-frame clonotypes and omits some of them. The sample features some 84,000 clones, with 0.5% to 0.65% in its top ten. The CDR3 spans 15 residues. V gave up 3 bases and J gave up 6 bases; unmatched junction bases: 7. Looked up from germline, CDR1 is SGHRS and CDR2 is YFSETQ. Overall study findings and caveats: A prior analysis recorded that most TCR beta V segments were productive about 87% or about 30% of the time. Among the sequence variants, a highly shared cluster was likely an artifact of sequencing.

V usage is TRBV5-1 and J usage is TRBJ1-2, with 11 positions matching TRBD1. The receptor was derived from a man aged 50-60 years in good health and CMV-seronegative. The specimen sequenced was PBMCs. CDR3 loop: CASSYSGTGGDGYTF. CDR3 coding DNA: TGCGCCAGCAGCTACTCCGGGACAGGGGGTGATGGCTACACCTTC. Drawing the rest from reference TRBV5-1 and TRBJ1-2, the complete variable domain is KAGVTQTPRYLIKTRGQQVTLSCSPISGHRSVSWYQQTPGQGLQFLFEYFSETQRNKGNFPGRFSGRQFSNSRSEMNVSTLELGDSALYLCASSYSGTGGDGYTFGSGTRLTVV.